The T cell receptor (beta chain) under discussion was sequenced for a study of regulatory T cells in long-lasting Graves disease. Study results and limitations: Persistent disease was associated with favored TRBV28 usage and with favored use of TRBJ1-2 and TRBJ2-5. Because few samples were included, accuracy may have been lower.

The authors built TCR beta libraries using iRepertoire HTBI primers and Arm-PCR of CDR3 regions. Using its own MiXCR run on the multiplex PCR reads, TCRdb lists one record per CDR3 protein. The sample records hundreds of thousands of distinct CDR3 sequences, about 22% being singletons. Germline CDR1 and CDR2: DFQATT and SNEGSKA (reference sequence). The CDR3 is 14 amino acids. V was cut by 5 bases and J by 3 bases, with 16 bases left in between. Described time point: persistent/refractory GD, antithyroid drugs over 5 years with positive TRAb. With RNA extracted from PBMCs as input, the TCR library was made. This clonotype was observed many times. The antigen is not known.

The V and J genes are TRBV20-1 and TRBJ2-5; D is perhaps TRBD2 (6 bases). This receptor was taken from a female donor with Graves disease. The sample was peripheral blood mononuclear cells (PBMCs), taken when the disease was refractory, from a patient treated with antithyroid drugs. CDR3 loop: CSAHKGGEEETQYF. CDR3 in DNA: TGCAGTGCTCATAAGGGAGGAGAGGAAGAGACCCAGTACTTC.